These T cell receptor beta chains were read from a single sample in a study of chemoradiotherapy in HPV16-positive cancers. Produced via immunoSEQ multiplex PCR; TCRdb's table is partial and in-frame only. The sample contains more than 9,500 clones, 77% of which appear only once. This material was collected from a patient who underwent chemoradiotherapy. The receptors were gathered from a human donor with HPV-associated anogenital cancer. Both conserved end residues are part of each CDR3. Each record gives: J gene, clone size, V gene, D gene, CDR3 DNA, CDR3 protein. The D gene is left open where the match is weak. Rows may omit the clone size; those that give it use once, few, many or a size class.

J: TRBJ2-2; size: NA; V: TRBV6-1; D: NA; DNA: TGTGCCAGCAGTGTCGACGGGACCTACACCGGGGAGCTGTTTTTT; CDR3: CASSVDGTYTGELFF
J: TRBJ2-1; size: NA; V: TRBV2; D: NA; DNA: TGTGCCAGCAGTACAAACGGCCTGCGTGAGCAGTTCTTC; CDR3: CASSTNGLREQFF
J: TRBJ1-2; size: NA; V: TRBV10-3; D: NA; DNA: TGTGCCATCAGTGAGTGGGCAGGGGATGGCTACACCTTC; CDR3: CAISEWAGDGYTF
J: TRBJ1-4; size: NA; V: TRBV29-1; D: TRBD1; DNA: TGCAGCGTTAGAGCCGGACAGGGGGCAACTAATGAAAAACTGTTTTTT; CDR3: CSVRAGQGATNEKLFF
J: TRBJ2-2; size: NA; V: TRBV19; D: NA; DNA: TGTGCCAGTAGCAAACAGCGATCACCCGGGGAGCTGTTTTTT; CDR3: CASSKQRSPGELFF
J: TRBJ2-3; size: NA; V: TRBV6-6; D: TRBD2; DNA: TGTGCCAGCAGTCCCGCTAGCGGGGGCACAGATACGCAGTATTTT; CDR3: CASSPASGGTDTQYF
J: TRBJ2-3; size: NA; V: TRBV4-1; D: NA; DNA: TGCGCCAGCAGCCAAGAGGATGGAGATACGCAGTATTTT; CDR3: CASSQEDGDTQYF
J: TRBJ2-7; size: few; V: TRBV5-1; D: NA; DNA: TGCGCCAGCAGCTTATTTCGCTCGGGACATGACTCCTACGAGCAGTACTTC; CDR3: CASSLFRSGHDSYEQYF
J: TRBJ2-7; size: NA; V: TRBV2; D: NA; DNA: TGTGCCAGCAGGGGGCCTACCTACGAGCAGTACTTC; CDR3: CASRGPTYEQYF
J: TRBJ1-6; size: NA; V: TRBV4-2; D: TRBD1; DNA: TGTGCCAGCCGGGACAGCTATAATTCACCCCTCCACTTT; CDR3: CASRDSYNSPLHF